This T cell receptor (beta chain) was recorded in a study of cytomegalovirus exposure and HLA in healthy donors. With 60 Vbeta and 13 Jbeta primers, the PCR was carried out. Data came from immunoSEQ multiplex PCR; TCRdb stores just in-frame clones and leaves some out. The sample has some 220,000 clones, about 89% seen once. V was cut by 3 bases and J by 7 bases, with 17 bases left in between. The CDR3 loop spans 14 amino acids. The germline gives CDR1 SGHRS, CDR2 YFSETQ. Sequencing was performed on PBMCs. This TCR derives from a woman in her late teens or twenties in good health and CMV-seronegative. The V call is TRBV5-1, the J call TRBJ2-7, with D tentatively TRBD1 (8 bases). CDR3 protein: CASSSGTGGGEQYF. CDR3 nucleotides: TGCGCCAGCAGCTCTGGTACAGGGGGAGGGGAGCAGTACTTC.